This entry is about one T cell receptor beta chain. The sequence runs out 3 residues before the end of the CDR3; the remainder is reconstructed from the germline J gene. This CDR3 spans 14 amino acids. Per the germline V gene, CDR1 is MNHEY and CDR2 is SVGEGT. With 8 bases clipped from V and 4 bases from J, the junction kept 7 bases outside the gene matches. This specimen comes from a study of Tregs in tolerant kidney transplant recipients. The method was immunoSEQ multiplex PCR; TCRdb's version includes in-frame clones alone and lacks a portion of them. This repertoire includes roughly 15,000 clones. Recipients received nonmyeloablative bone marrow transplants from related graft donors, with transient mixed chimerism.

The gene calls are TRBV6-2 or TRBV6-3 and TRBJ1-5, with 8 bases fitting TRBD1. The input for sequencing was CD4+ T cells from blood (PBMCs), taken 12 months after the transplant. The receptor comes from a human patient who received a combined kidney and bone marrow transplant. Some T cells may be provided by the graft donor. Incomplete CDR3 DNA: TGTGCCAGCGAGGGACAGGAGGGAAATCAGCCC. Translating gives CASEGQEGNQP. The complete CDR3 sequence is CASEGQEGNQPQHF.